These 7 T cell receptor beta chains share one sample of origin, sequenced in a study of shared clonotypes between healthy human individuals. TCRdb's copy holds only in-frame clones and misses some; the assay was immunoSEQ multiplex PCR. The repertoire holds hundreds of thousands of clones, with 74% as singletons. Sequenced material: memory CD4+ T cells sorted from blood. Stated subset: CD45RA-negative fraction. All receptors come from a man aged 25-40 years in good health.

V and J are TRBV19 and TRBJ2-1; TRBD2 might be the D (5 bases). The germline V and J ends were trimmed by 1 base and 5 bases, with 9 bases remaining between them. This CDR3 region has 14 residues. Germline lookup yields CDR1 LNHDA and CDR2 SQIVND (reference sequence). The DNA for the CDR3 is TGTGCCAGTAGTATAGTGAGCGGCCACAATGAGCAGTTCTTC. Protein: CASSIVSGHNEQFF.

The chain has TRBV18 and TRBJ1-5; 7 bases are shared with TRBD1. Looked up from germline, CDR1 is KGHSH and CDR2 is LQKENI. The CDR3 loop spans 14 amino acids. J was trimmed by 5 bases and V by 3 bases; bases with no gene match: 4. The CDR3 DNA is TGTGCCAGCTCACCTAACAGGGGAGATCAGCCCCAGCATTTT. Its translation is CASSPNRGDQPQHF.

The rearrangement uses TRBV29-1 and TRBJ2-1, with 11 bases matching TRBD2. CDR1 and CDR2 (germline): SQVTM, ANQGSEA. The CDR3 contains 15 residues. Trimming at V came to 1 base and at J to 8 bases, leaving 7 bases not matched to a gene. Here the CDR3 reads CSVEGASGRLDEQFF. The CDR3 region has the DNA TGCAGCGTTGAAGGAGCTAGCGGGAGGCTAGATGAGCAGTTCTTC.

V usage is TRBV19 and J usage is TRBJ2-4, with D unresolved. This CDR3 has 14 amino acids. Deletions cut 2 bases from V and 6 bases from J, with 11 bases between. The germline CDR1 and CDR2 sequences are LNHDA and SQIVND (reference sequence). CDR3 in amino acids: CASSIQQDSNIQYF. In DNA, the CDR3 is TGTGCCAGTAGTATACAGCAGGATTCAAACATTCAGTACTTC.

This chain links TRBV10-3 with TRBJ1-2; the D is unclear. The CDR3 has 14 residues. Between the trimmed V and J ends, which lost 4 bases and 7 bases, there was a span of 16 bases. CDR1 is ENHRY and CDR2 is SYGVKD in the germline V gene. CDR3 amino acids: CAISGQVDQIGYTF. Written as DNA, the CDR3 is TGTGCCATCAGTGGGCAAGTGGACCAGATTGGCTACACCTTC.

The chain joins TRBV25-1 to TRBJ2-6; unclear D gene. The CDR3 loop spans 15 amino acids. V dropped 4 bases and J dropped 1 base, with 8 bases sitting between them. Germline V gene lookup returns CDR1 MGHDK and CDR2 SYGVNS. The CDR3 nucleotides are TGTGCCAGCAGTGCTTCCGGGTCTGGGGCCAACGTCCTGACTTTC. Its protein is CASSASGSGANVLTF. The whole variable domain, remainder taken from reference TRBV25-1 and TRBJ2-6, is EADIYQTPRYLVIGTGKKITLECSQTMGHDKMYWYQQDPGMELHLIHYSYGVNSTEKGDLSSESTVSRIRTEHFPLTLESARPSHTSQYLCASSASGSGANVLTFGAGSRLTVL.

V and J are TRBV4-3 and TRBJ2-7; tentatively, D is TRBD1 or TRBD2 (5 bases each). The CDR3 extends over 17 amino acids. The germline gives CDR1 LGHNA, CDR2 YSLEER. The V end lost 3 bases, the J end lost 2 bases, and 20 bases lay between the germline ends. CDR3 loop: CASSQAWAGTTAYEQYF. The CDR3 DNA sequence: TGCGCCAGCAGCCAGGCCTGGGCCGGGACCACCGCCTACGAGCAGTACTTC.